The 15 T cell receptor beta chains below come from one sample, sequenced in a study of identical twins' blood T cells. TCRdb passed the 5' RACE reads through MiXCR, listing each CDR3 protein once. The table includes around 380,000 distinct CDR3 sequences, roughly 28% detected once. The sequenced sample was PBMCs. Receptor source: a woman between 18 and 50 years old in good health.

The rearrangement joins TRBV20-1 to TRBJ2-3; TRBD2 matches 13 bases. The CDR3 has 16 amino acids. CDR1 and CDR2 from the germline V gene are DFQATT and SNEGSKA (reference sequence). The V and J ends lost 4 bases and 0 bases, in that order; junction bases with no gene match: 4. CDR3 DNA sequence: TGCAGTGCTACGGGACTAGCGGGAACTAGCACAGATACGCAGTATTTT. It yields the protein CSATGLAGTSTDTQYF.

On this clonotype: A much larger clone sits a single nucleotide away, making a read error possible. J is TRBJ2-3 and V is TRBV29-1; D is undetermined. The CDR3 totals 10 residues. CDR1 and CDR2 from the germline V gene are SQVTM and ANQGSEA. Deletions cut 7 bases from V and 3 bases from J, with 5 bases between. CDR3 nucleotides: TGCAGCGGACATACAGATACGCAGTATTTT. Translated: CSGHTDTQYF.

This clonotype was counted between two and nine times. J is TRBJ2-2 and V is TRBV5-1, with TRBD2 matching 9 bases. Germline V gives CDR1 SGHRS, CDR2 YFSETQ. With V trimmed by 3 bases and J by 1 base, 7 bases remained unmatched. The CDR3 is made up of 17 amino acids. This CDR3 reads CASSSIAGAVNTGELFF. The CDR3 nucleotides are TGCGCCAGCAGCTCGATAGCGGGAGCGGTGAACACCGGGGAGCTGTTTTTT. Supplemented by reference TRBV5-1 and TRBJ2-2, the full variable domain reads KAGVTQTPRYLIKTRGQQVTLSCSPISGHRSVSWYQQTPGQGLQFLFEYFSETQRNKGNFPGRFSGRQFSNSRSEMNVSTLELGDSALYLCASSSIAGAVNTGELFFGEGSRLTVL.

Concerning this clonotype: The junction differs from germline at one of its ends, possibly a read error. CDR3 coding DNA: TGTGCCAGCAGTTACGATGAAGCTTTCGGATTTAACTATGGCCACACCTTC. Amino acid sequence: CASSYDEAFGFNYGHTF. The chain is built from TRBV6-5 and TRBJ1-2; no clear D. Germline CDR1 and CDR2: MNHEY and SVGAGI. The CDR3 has 17 amino acids.

This clonotype was seen more than once but under ten times. The V gene is TRBV19, the J gene TRBJ1-3; possible D gene TRBD1, 5 bases. The CDR3 spans 19 residues. CDR1 LNHDA and CDR2 SQIVND come from the germline V gene (reference sequence). Trimming cost V 3 bases and J 0 bases, with 21 bases left between them. CDR3 residues: CASSIMFEGRESSGNTIYF. Written as DNA, the CDR3 is TGTGCCAGTAGTATTATGTTTGAGGGGCGGGAAAGCTCTGGAAACACCATATATTTT.

The V and J genes are TRBV6-2 or TRBV6-3 and TRBJ2-1, with 14 nucleotides matching TRBD2. Germline V gene lookup returns CDR1 MNHEY and CDR2 SVGEGT. V gave up 10 bases and J gave up 0 bases; unmatched junction bases: 8. The CDR3 runs 17 residues. The CDR3 is CATKRLAGGSSYNEQFF. CDR3 in DNA: TGTGCCACCAAGAGACTAGCGGGAGGGAGCTCCTACAATGAGCAGTTCTTC.

In its sample, this clonotype was seen many times. The chain's CDR3 is CSVGWGNNEQYF. DNA of the CDR3: TGCAGCGTTGGTTGGGGGAACAACGAGCAGTACTTC. V and J are TRBV29-1 and TRBJ2-7, with D perhaps being TRBD1 or TRBD2 (5 bases each). The CDR3 contains 12 residues. Per the germline V gene, CDR1 is SQVTM and CDR2 is ANQGSEA. V shed 4 bases and J shed 5 bases, with 12 bases lying between them.

V is TRBV6-5 and J is TRBJ2-1, with TRBD1 as a possible D gene (6 bases). In germline, CDR1 is MNHEY, CDR2 SVGAGI. Trimming took 7 bases from V and 5 from J, leaving 12 bases between them. The CDR3 sequence is 13 residues long. The chain's CDR3 is CASKQGTHNEQFF. DNA of the CDR3: TGTGCCAGCAAACAGGGCACCCACAATGAGCAGTTCTTC.

This clonotype was observed a few times. The V gene is TRBV10-3, the J gene TRBJ2-6, with D unclear. Germline V gives CDR1 ENHRY, CDR2 SYGVKD. The CDR3 is 16 amino acids. V was shortened by 7 bases and J by 0 bases, with 13 bases between the two germline ends. The CDR3 DNA reads as TGTGCCATCAACCTAGGACGGAACTCTGGGGCCAACGTCCTGACTTTC. Translated, it gives CAINLGRNSGANVLTF.

This chain connects TRBV6-1 to TRBJ1-2; TRBD1 matches 9 bases. The CDR3 extends over 15 amino acids. Germline V lookup: CDR1 MNHNS, CDR2 SASEGT. With V trimmed by 3 bases and J by 7 bases, 9 bases remained unmatched. This chain's CDR3 is CASSESPGQGGGYTF. The CDR3 DNA reads TGTGCCAGCAGTGAGTCTCCGGGACAGGGAGGTGGCTACACCTTC.

The rearrangement links TRBV7-9 to TRBJ2-2; D not certain. The V end was cut by 6 bases, the J end by 1 base, with 15 bases between. This CDR3 spans 16 amino acids. From germline, CDR1 is SEHNR and CDR2 FQNEAQ (reference sequence). The CDR3 coding sequence is TGTGCCAGCAGAAAGTCGATCCAGATGAACACCGGGGAGCTGTTTTTT. This translates into CASRKSIQMNTGELFF.

The CDR3 protein is CASSRGAALSYEQYF. CDR3 nucleotide sequence: TGTGCCAGCAGCCGAGGGGCAGCTCTTTCCTACGAGCAGTACTTC. The chain is built from TRBV7-9 and TRBJ2-7; D is perhaps TRBD1 or TRBD2 (5 bases each). The germline V and J ends were trimmed by 5 bases and 1 base, with 15 bases remaining between them. Germline CDR1 SEHNR, CDR2 FQNEAQ (reference sequence). The CDR3 length is 15 residues.

The V call is TRBV7-2, the J call TRBJ2-2, with a weak D call TRBD1 (5 bases). V lost 5 bases, J lost 5 bases, and 15 bases lay in between. This CDR3 spans 15 amino acids. Germline V gene lookup returns CDR1 SGHTA and CDR2 FQGNSA. The CDR3 sequence: CASSARFRATGELFF. The CDR3, as DNA: TGTGCCAGCAGCGCTAGGTTCAGGGCGACCGGGGAGCTGTTTTTT.

The chain carries TRBV13 and TRBJ2-1; D may be TRBD1 or TRBD2 (5 bases each). Trimming left V 5 bases short and J 16 bases short, with 21 bases between. The length of the CDR3 is 13 residues. Germline CDR1 reads PRHDT; CDR2 reads FYEKMQ (reference sequence). The CDR3 nucleotides read TGTGCCAGCAGCCCCGCAGAGGTGGGGACGGTATTCTTC. Translation: CASSPAEVGTVFF.

As for this clonotype: Germline is not matched at one junction end, which may reflect a read error. This chain links TRBV7-9 with TRBJ1-1; the D is unclear. From germline, CDR1 is SEHNR and CDR2 FQNEAQ (reference sequence). The CDR3 covers 12 residues. The CDR3: CAGSLLSHDAFF. DNA for the CDR3: TGTGCCGGCAGCTTACTTTCCCACGACGCTTTCTTT.